The 11 T cell receptor beta chains below were found in one sample sequenced in a study of early T cells in non-severe SARS-CoV-2 infection. TCRdb called the 5' RACE reads again in MiXCR, with one record for every CDR3 protein. This repertoire shows more than 60,000 distinct CDR3 sequences, just under 5% found once; its top ten account for just under 5%. Sequencing input: whole blood. All receptors come from an adult who was a healthcare worker with PCR-confirmed SARS-CoV-2 infection or an uninfected control (not recorded which).

The sample holds many counts of this clonotype. The chain carries TRBV11-2 and TRBJ1-5; no definite D call. This CDR3 region has 16 residues. Germline assignment: CDR1 SGHAT and CDR2 FQNNGV. V was cut by 1 base and J by 6 bases, with 16 bases left in between. Here the CDR3 reads CASSLVCSKKSQPQHF. As DNA, the CDR3 is TGTGCCAGCAGCTTAGTGTGCTCGAAAAAGAGTCAGCCCCAGCATTTT.

This clonotype has ten or more counts. The chain joins TRBV6-5 to TRBJ1-4; unclear D gene. This CDR3 is built from 14 residues. The V gene lost 6 bases and the J gene lost 0 bases, with 8 bases spanning the gap. Germline loops: CDR1 MNHEY, CDR2 SVGAGI. Here the CDR3 reads CASRKQATNEKLFF. DNA of the CDR3: TGTGCCAGCAGAAAACAAGCAACTAATGAAAAACTGTTTTTT.

The rearrangement links TRBV4-1 to TRBJ2-1; 7 nucleotides agree with TRBD2. The trim removed 9 bases at V and 6 bases at J, leaving 11 bases unmatched. This CDR3 has 14 amino acids. Germline V gene lookup returns CDR1 MGHRA and CDR2 YSYEKL. CDR3 DNA: TGCGCCAGTAAGGCGGGAGTCGGTTCCAATGAGCAGTTCTTC. The encoded protein is CASKAGVGSNEQFF.

In its sample, this clonotype was seen a few times. The chain links TRBV28 to TRBJ1-2; no definite D call. The ends were cut back, 1 base at V and 4 bases at J, with 4 bases in the middle. Germline V gene data show CDR1 as MDHEN and CDR2 as SYDVKM. This CDR3 region has 12 residues. The CDR3 DNA reads as TGTGCCAGCAGTTTATCCAGCTATGGCTACACCTTC. It is translated as CASSLSSYGYTF.

As for this clonotype: A clone one base away is much larger, so this may be a read error. The chain links TRBV6-5 to TRBJ2-6; possible D gene TRBD2, 5 bases. The CDR3 runs to 16 residues. Trimming cost V 3 bases and J 0 bases, with 9 bases left between them. Germline V gene lookup returns CDR1 MNHEY and CDR2 SVGAGI. CDR3 nucleotide sequence: TGTGCCAGCAGTTATAATGGGAGCTCTGGGGCCAACGTCCTGACTTTC. It is translated as CASSYNGSSGANVLTF.

V and J are TRBV4-1 and TRBJ2-7, with 8 bases lining up with TRBD1. V was clipped by 4 bases and J by 3 bases; unmatched bases: 5. Germline V gives CDR1 MGHRA, CDR2 YSYEKL. CDR3 size: 14 residues. The DNA for the CDR3 is TGCGCCAGCAGCCCAGGACAGGGATTCTACGAGCAGTACTTC. It codes for CASSPGQGFYEQYF.

This clonotype appeared many times. The chain is built from TRBV12-3 or TRBV12-4 and TRBJ1-6; no firm D call. The CDR3 consists of 13 residues. V lost 6 bases and J 10 bases, leaving 13 bases between the germline ends. The CDR3 reads CASRTSGSSPLHF. The CDR3 DNA sequence: TGTGCCAGCAGGACATCCGGCAGCTCACCCCTCCACTTT.

The table lists this clonotype with many counts. The chain employs TRBV30 and TRBJ1-1, with no clear D. Germline V gene data show CDR1 as GTSNPN and CDR2 as SVGIG (reference sequence). V lost 2 bases and J lost 1, with 11 bases in between. The CDR3 extends over 14 amino acids. The CDR3 reads CAWSHTATNTEAFF. The CDR3 DNA sequence: TGTGCCTGGAGTCACACAGCCACGAACACTGAAGCTTTCTTT.

This clonotype was recorded at least ten times. The chain links TRBV10-3 to TRBJ2-7; tentatively, D is TRBD1 or TRBD2 (5 bases each). Germline CDR1 is ENHRY and CDR2 is SYGVKD. CDR3 length: 12 residues. Trimming removed 5 bases at V and 5 bases at J, with 10 bases between. The CDR3 loop is CAISPGTHEQYF. CDR3 DNA sequence: TGTGCCATCAGTCCGGGGACCCACGAGCAGTACTTC.

This clonotype was observed at least ten times. This rearrangement joins TRBV7-2 to TRBJ1-5; 8 bases align to TRBD1. The CDR3 length is 15 residues. The germline gives CDR1 SGHTA, CDR2 FQGNSA. After removal of 5 bases from V and 6 bases from J, the junction contained 9 bases not matched to a gene. The CDR3 reads CASSLRQGSGQPQHF. For the CDR3, the DNA is TGTGCCAGCAGCCTCCGACAGGGGTCCGGTCAGCCCCAGCATTTT.

The chain has TRBV6-2 or TRBV6-3 and TRBJ2-7, with no clear D. CDR1 is MNHEY and CDR2 is SVGEGT in the germline V gene. V shed 2 bases and J shed 6 bases, with 8 bases lying between them. The CDR3 length is 12 residues. Here the CDR3 reads CASSYPAAEQYF. The CDR3 DNA sequence: TGTGCCAGCAGTTACCCCGCGGCCGAGCAGTACTTC.